Listed below are T cell receptor beta chains from one sample, sequenced in a study of blood T cell repertoires in COVID-19. The assay was immunoSEQ multiplex PCR, and TCRdb's table has in-frame clones only and misses some. This sample has under 200,000 clones; about 85% occur once, and the top ten carry about 6.5%. The sample taken for sequencing was peripheral blood. The source is a woman of 80 years or more in a cohort sampled during active or convalescent COVID-19. CDR3s include the opening cysteine and the closing phenylalanine or tryptophan. A D gene is named only where the DNA matches it firmly. Size values are once, few and many counts, or a class for expanded clones, and some rows have none.

j_gene: TRBJ2-3; abundance: NA; d_gene: TRBD1; v_gene: TRBV19; CDR3nt: TGTGCCAGTAGTACCGCAGGGGGCAGAGATACGCAGTATTTT; CDR3aa: CASSTAGGRDTQYF
j_gene: TRBJ2-1; abundance: NA; d_gene: TRBD2; v_gene: TRBV4-3; CDR3nt: TGCGCCAGCAGCCAAGAATCACCAGGGACTAGCGTAGGATTATACAATGAGCAGTTCTTC; CDR3aa: CASSQESPGTSVGLYNEQFF
j_gene: TRBJ2-5; abundance: NA; d_gene: TRBD1; v_gene: TRBV27; CDR3nt: TGTGCCAGCAGTTTCCGACACAGGGGCACCGTCCAAGAGACCCAGTACTTC; CDR3aa: CASSFRHRGTVQETQYF
j_gene: TRBJ1-2; abundance: NA; d_gene: NA; v_gene: TRBV7-9; CDR3nt: TGTGCCAGCAGCTTAATAGAAGCTAACTATGGCTACACCTTC; CDR3aa: CASSLIEANYGYTF
j_gene: TRBJ1-1; abundance: NA; d_gene: NA; v_gene: TRBV27; CDR3nt: TGTGCCAGCAGTATCGACAGCCTCTTGAACACTGAAGCTTTCTTT; CDR3aa: CASSIDSLLNTEAFF
j_gene: TRBJ1-4; abundance: NA; d_gene: NA; v_gene: TRBV7-6; CDR3nt: TGTGCCAGCAGCGCGGACAGTGGGATTGGTGAAAAACTGTTTTTT; CDR3aa: CASSADSGIGEKLFF
j_gene: TRBJ2-3; abundance: NA; d_gene: TRBD2; v_gene: TRBV6-2/TRBV6-3; CDR3nt: TGTGCCAGCAGCTCTGGCGGGACTAGCGGCGGCACAGATACGCAGTATTTT; CDR3aa: CASSSGGTSGGTDTQYF
j_gene: TRBJ2-5; abundance: NA; d_gene: TRBD2; v_gene: TRBV19; CDR3nt: TGTGCCAGTAGTATGCGGGGACTAGCGGGGGGGCTTCCAGAGACCCAGTACTTC; CDR3aa: CASSMRGLAGGLPETQYF
j_gene: TRBJ2-5; abundance: NA; d_gene: NA; v_gene: TRBV7-9; CDR3nt: TGTGCCAGCAGCCCCTTTCTGCCCCAGCGAGGGAGGTCCCAAGAGACCCAGTACTTC; CDR3aa: CASSPFLPQRGRSQETQYF
j_gene: TRBJ1-6; abundance: NA; d_gene: NA; v_gene: TRBV5-8; CDR3nt: TGTGCCAGCAGCTTCTCCGACAAACCCCACTTT; CDR3aa: CASSFSDKPHF
j_gene: TRBJ2-1; abundance: NA; d_gene: NA; v_gene: TRBV5-1; CDR3nt: TGCGCCAGCAGCTTGTACACCTACAATGAGCAGTTCTTC; CDR3aa: CASSLYTYNEQFF
j_gene: TRBJ2-3; abundance: NA; d_gene: TRBD2; v_gene: TRBV3-1/TRBV3-2; CDR3nt: TGTGCCAGCAGCCAAGACTGGTCCGGGGGGGCGGCAGATACGCAGTATTTT; CDR3aa: CASSQDWSGGAADTQYF
j_gene: TRBJ1-4; abundance: NA; d_gene: TRBD1; v_gene: TRBV3-1/TRBV3-2; CDR3nt: TGTGCCAGCAGCCAGACCGGGACAGTTAATGAAAAACTGTTTTTT; CDR3aa: CASSQTGTVNEKLFF
j_gene: TRBJ2-1; abundance: NA; d_gene: TRBD1; v_gene: TRBV20-1; CDR3nt: TGCGGGGGACAGGGTCAGGATGAGCAGTTCTTC; CDR3aa: CGGQGQDEQFF
j_gene: TRBJ1-1; abundance: NA; d_gene: NA; v_gene: TRBV7-9; CDR3nt: TGTGCCAGCAGCCCCCTCAAAGGGAGGGAGAGCACTGAAGCTTTCTTT; CDR3aa: CASSPLKGRESTEAFF
j_gene: TRBJ2-5; abundance: NA; d_gene: NA; v_gene: TRBV15; CDR3nt: TGTGCCACCAGCAGAGCCCCGACAGCGACCCAGTACTTC; CDR3aa: CATSRAPTATQYF
j_gene: TRBJ1-2; abundance: NA; d_gene: NA; v_gene: TRBV6-5; CDR3nt: TGTGCCAGCATCGAGCCACGCAGAGGAAAAGGCTACACCTTC; CDR3aa: CASIEPRRGKGYTF
j_gene: TRBJ2-1; abundance: NA; d_gene: NA; v_gene: TRBV15; CDR3nt: TGTGCCACCAGCAGTGCGCGGCGAGACAATGAGCAGTTCTTC; CDR3aa: CATSSARRDNEQFF
j_gene: TRBJ2-3; abundance: NA; d_gene: TRBD2; v_gene: TRBV3-1/TRBV3-2; CDR3nt: TGTGCCAGCAGCCCGATGGGACTAGCGGGGCTCACAGATACGCAGTATTTT; CDR3aa: CASSPMGLAGLTDTQYF
j_gene: TRBJ2-2; abundance: NA; d_gene: TRBD1; v_gene: TRBV18; CDR3nt: TGTGCCAGCTCGCCGGGACAGGGGGACACCGGGGAGCTGTTTTTT; CDR3aa: CASSPGQGDTGELFF
j_gene: TRBJ1-6; abundance: NA; d_gene: NA; v_gene: TRBV9; CDR3nt: TGTGCCAGCAGCGTAGAGGGGGAGCCCGCGAGTTCACCCCTCCACTTT; CDR3aa: CASSVEGEPASSPLHF
j_gene: TRBJ1-3; abundance: NA; d_gene: TRBD1; v_gene: TRBV5-1; CDR3nt: TGCGCCAGCAGCTTAAGACAGGGGGTGACTGGAAACACCATATATTTT; CDR3aa: CASSLRQGVTGNTIYF
j_gene: TRBJ2-5; abundance: NA; d_gene: NA; v_gene: TRBV19; CDR3nt: TGTGCCAGTAGTATTCAGGGAGGAGGTCAAGAGACCCAGTACTTC; CDR3aa: CASSIQGGGQETQYF
j_gene: TRBJ1-2; abundance: once; d_gene: TRBD1; v_gene: TRBV10-3; CDR3nt: TGTGCCATCACTGAGAAGTTCGACAGGGGGCCTGATGGCTACACCTTC; CDR3aa: CAITEKFDRGPDGYTF
j_gene: TRBJ2-3; abundance: NA; d_gene: TRBD1; v_gene: TRBV5-4; CDR3nt: TGTGCCAGCAGCTTGGCACAGGGGGGTGGAGATACGCAGTATTTT; CDR3aa: CASSLAQGGGDTQYF
j_gene: TRBJ2-7; abundance: NA; d_gene: TRBD2; v_gene: TRBV5-1; CDR3nt: TGCGCCAGCAGTTCACTAGCGGGGGGATCAAGCTCCTACGAGCAGTACTTC; CDR3aa: CASSSLAGGSSSYEQYF
j_gene: TRBJ2-5; abundance: NA; d_gene: TRBD2; v_gene: TRBV9; CDR3nt: TGTGCCAGCAGCGTACGACTAGCGGGAGGGCCGGGGGAGACCCAGTACTTC; CDR3aa: CASSVRLAGGPGETQYF